Listed here are 17 T cell receptor beta chains from one sample, sequenced in a study of T cells in Graves' hyperthyroidism and ophthalmopathy. TCR beta CDR3 regions were amplified from RNA. HTBI primers were used for first-round RT-PCR of the TCR CDR3. MiXCR was run by TCRdb on the multiplex PCR reads, yielding one entry per CDR3 protein. This table has approximately 640,000 distinct CDR3 sequences, roughly 46% appearing once. Material: peripheral blood or thyroid tissue (not recorded which). The receptor source for this set is an adult man with Graves' disease, either hyperthyroidism or ophthalmopathy (not recorded which).

The CDR3 protein is CASSLEGAGARGETQYF. The CDR3 bases are TGTGCCAGCAGCTTAGAGGGGGCCGGTGCCCGGGGGGAGACCCAGTACTTC. The chain combines TRBV7-2 with TRBJ2-5, with D tentatively TRBD1 (7 bases). The CDR3 length is 17 residues. Between the trimmed V and J ends, which lost 1 base and 5 bases, there was a span of 20 bases. The germline V gene encodes CDR1 SGHTA and CDR2 FQGNSA.

This chain uses TRBV10-3 with TRBJ2-5, with D perhaps being TRBD1 or TRBD2 (6 bases each). V shed 2 bases and J shed 6 bases, with 13 bases lying between them. Germline lookup yields CDR1 ENHRY and CDR2 SYGVKD. This CDR3 region has 14 residues. This CDR3 reads CAISEGRGRQTQYF. The CDR3 DNA is TGTGCCATCAGTGAGGGAAGGGGGAGGCAGACCCAGTACTTC.

The chain is built from TRBV24-1 and TRBJ1-4; TRBD1 aligns across 7 bases. The CDR3 consists of 14 residues. Germline V lookup: CDR1 KGHDR, CDR2 SFDVKD. V was pared by 5 bases and J by 10 bases, with 9 bases of the junction left unmatched. DNA for the CDR3: TGTGCCACCAGTGGTTCTGACAGGGATGGAAAACTGTTTTTT. It translates to CATSGSDRDGKLFF.

This clonotype was counted at least ten times. The V gene is TRBV15, the J gene TRBJ2-5, with a tentative D call TRBD2 (6 bases). The CDR3 loop spans 14 amino acids. V lost 0 bases and J lost 7, with 12 bases in between. The germline gives CDR1 LNHNV, CDR2 YYDKDF (reference sequence). Here the CDR3 reads CATSREGGIGTQYF. The CDR3 DNA reads as TGTGCCACCAGCAGAGAGGGCGGGATTGGGACCCAGTACTTC.

Concerning this clonotype: Without the conserved terminal phenylalanine or tryptophan, this CDR3 likely stems from a read error. The DNA is left out, because the CDR3 cannot be placed on it with certainty; the CDR3 is given as TCRdb lists it. The gene calls are TRBV2 and TRBJ1-4. Both ends counted, the CDR3 spans 9 residues. Germline CDR1 reads SNHLY; CDR2 reads FYNNEI. The CDR3 here is CASKYIPLY.

The V gene is TRBV4-2, the J gene TRBJ1-1, with TRBD1 identical over 7 bases. V gave up 4 bases and J gave up 3 bases; unmatched junction bases: 8. The CDR3 is 15 residues long. Germline assignment: CDR1 LGHNA and CDR2 YNFKEQ. CDR3 protein: CASSREQGRDTEAFF. CDR3 nucleotide sequence: TGTGCCAGCAGCCGAGAACAGGGGCGGGACACTGAAGCTTTCTTT.

There are many counts of this clonotype. The rearrangement links TRBV7-9 to TRBJ1-5; D is uncertain. Germline CDR1 and CDR2: SEHNR and FQNEAQ (reference sequence). This CDR3 region has 16 residues. Trimming removed 3 bases from V and 5 bases from J, with 17 bases in between. The CDR3 sequence: CASSFLGAGGDQPQHF. The CDR3 DNA sequence: TGTGCCAGCAGCTTCTTGGGTGCCGGAGGAGATCAGCCCCAGCATTTT.

This chain links TRBV7-9 with TRBJ1-4; 7 bases align to TRBD1. The CDR3 length is 17 residues. Germline CDR1 is SEHNR and CDR2 is FQNEAQ (reference sequence). The V segment lost 3 bases and the J segment 7 bases; nucleotides outside the gene matches: 14. The CDR3 region has the DNA TGTGCCAGCAGCTTGGTGGTCGGACAGGCGTCGGGTGAAAAACTGTTTTTT. It yields the protein CASSLVVGQASGEKLFF.

The rearrangement uses TRBV20-1 and TRBJ1-5; D perhaps matches TRBD1 (6 bases). Germline lookup yields CDR1 DFQATT and CDR2 SNEGSKA (reference sequence). V was pared by 6 bases and J by 2 bases, with 17 bases between. The CDR3 runs to 15 residues. The DNA of the CDR3 is TGCAGTGCCCAGGAGGGGGGAGTGGGCAATCAGCCCCAGCATTTT. Protein product: CSAQEGGVGNQPQHF.

V usage is TRBV7-2 and J usage is TRBJ2-2; 8 bases are a match to TRBD1. This CDR3 has 16 residues. Germline trimming cut 5 bases from V and 6 bases from J; bases unmatched to any gene: 11. Per the germline V gene, CDR1 is SGHTA and CDR2 is FQGNSA. The CDR3 coding sequence is TGTGCCAGCAGCGATCAAAGACAGGGGTTTTCCGGGGAGCTGTTTTTT. Its protein is CASSDQRQGFSGELFF.

The chain joins TRBV12-3 or TRBV12-4 to TRBJ2-6, with 9 bases fitting TRBD1. There are 18 residues in the CDR3. Trimming took 3 bases from V and 4 from J; bases not matched to a gene: 10. This CDR3 is CASSFAGTGLIGANVLTF. The CDR3 DNA reads as TGTGCCAGCAGTTTCGCCGGGACAGGGCTGATAGGGGCCAACGTCCTGACTTTC.

CDR3 sequence (DNA): TGTGCCAGCAGTTACCGGGGACAGTCCGGGGAAAAACTGTTTTTT. Translation: CASSYRGQSGEKLFF. The chain combines TRBV2 with TRBJ1-4; TRBD1 matches 7 bases. The V gene end was trimmed by 5 bases and the J gene end by 8 bases; junction bases not matched to a gene: 11. The CDR3 has 15 residues. The germline V gene has CDR1 SNHLY and CDR2 FYNNEI.

This chain connects TRBV14 to TRBJ1-6; possible D gene TRBD1, 6 bases. V lost 2 bases and J lost 11, with 22 bases in between. The CDR3 runs 17 residues. Germline CDR1 SGHDN, CDR2 FVKESK. CDR3 in amino acids: CASSQLDRGPPWTPLHF. In DNA form, the CDR3 reads TGTGCCAGCAGCCAACTGGACAGAGGGCCCCCGTGGACACCCCTCCACTTT.

This sequence joins TRBV7-6 and TRBJ2-5; unclear D gene. V lost 5 bases to trimming and J lost 1 base, with 20 bases between them. This CDR3 region has 17 residues. The V gene's germline CDR1 is SGHVS and CDR2 FNYEAQ. CDR3 loop: CASSPARTFSGQETQYF. The CDR3 DNA reads TGTGCCAGCAGCCCCGCACGTACGTTTTCGGGCCAAGAGACCCAGTACTTC.

For the CDR3, the DNA is TGTGCCAGCAGTTTCAGACCCAGACAGGCTGAAGCTTTCTTT. This codes for CASSFRPRQAEAFF. The gene calls are TRBV12-3 or TRBV12-4 and TRBJ1-1, with a weak D call TRBD1 (6 bases). V was cut by 3 bases and J by 6 bases, with 14 bases left in between. This CDR3 region has 14 residues.

The chain employs TRBV6-1 and TRBJ1-1; TRBD1 aligns across 7 bases. Germline CDR1 is MNHNS and CDR2 is SASEGT. J gave up 7 bases and V 1 base, and 9 bases lay outside the gene matches. The CDR3 has 15 amino acids. Here the CDR3 DNA reads TGTGCCAGCAGTGAAGTCCCGACAGGGCCCCTTGAAGCTTTCTTT. Its translation: CASSEVPTGPLEAFF.

This chain uses TRBV5-1 with TRBJ1-5; tentative D call: TRBD1 (5 bases). V was trimmed by 4 bases and J by 9 bases, leaving 20 bases between them. Germline CDR1 SGHRS, CDR2 YFSETQ. CDR3 length: 15 residues. CDR3 bases: TGCGCCAGCAGCGCGGGACTGGAGGCAAAGCCGCCCCAGCATTTT. As protein: CASSAGLEAKPPQHF.